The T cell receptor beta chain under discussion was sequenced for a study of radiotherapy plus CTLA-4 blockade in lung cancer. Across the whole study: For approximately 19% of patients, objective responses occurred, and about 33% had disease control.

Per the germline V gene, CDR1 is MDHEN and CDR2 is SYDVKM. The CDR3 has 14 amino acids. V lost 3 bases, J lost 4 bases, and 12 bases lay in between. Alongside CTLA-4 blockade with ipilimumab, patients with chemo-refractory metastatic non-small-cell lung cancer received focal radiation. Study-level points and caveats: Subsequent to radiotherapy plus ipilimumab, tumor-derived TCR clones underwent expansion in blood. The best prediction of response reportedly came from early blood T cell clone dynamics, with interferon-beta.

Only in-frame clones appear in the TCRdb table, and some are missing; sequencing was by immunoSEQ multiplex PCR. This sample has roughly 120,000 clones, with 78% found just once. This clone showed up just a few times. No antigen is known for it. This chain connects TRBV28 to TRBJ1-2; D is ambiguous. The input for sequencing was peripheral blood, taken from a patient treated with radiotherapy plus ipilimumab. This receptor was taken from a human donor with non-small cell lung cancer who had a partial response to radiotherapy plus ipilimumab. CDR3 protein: CASSFTASGYGYTF. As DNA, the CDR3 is TGTGCCAGCAGTTTTACGGCGTCGGGCTATGGCTACACCTTC.